Listed below are T cell receptor beta chains from one sample, sequenced in a study of OX40 agonist ivuxolimab in advanced cancers. Some clones are missing from TCRdb's copy, which holds only in-frame ones; the method was immunoSEQ multiplex PCR. This sample has roughly 38,000 clones, with approximately 90% found just once. The sample was CD4+ or CD8+ T cells sorted from blood, taken in a trial of the OX40 agonist ivuxolimab. All receptors derive from an adult with an advanced solid tumor such as melanoma, head and neck, liver or kidney cancer. Each CDR3 is given with its conserved first and last residue. Each record gives: CDR3 DNA, CDR3 protein, D gene, J gene, clone size, V gene. A D gene is named only where the DNA matches it firmly. Clone size is stated in some rows and not others, as once, few, many or a class when expanded.

cdr3_nt: TGTGCCAGCAGCTGGAGGGACTACACAGATACGCAGTATTTT; cdr3_aa: CASSWRDYTDTQYF; d_call: TRBD2; j_call: TRBJ2-3; clone_size: few; v_call: TRBV7-9
cdr3_nt: TGTGCCAGCACCGTAGGGGGCGCGAGGAGTAATGAGCAGTTCTTC; cdr3_aa: CASTVGGARSNEQFF; d_call: TRBD1; j_call: TRBJ2-1; clone_size: .; v_call: TRBV9
cdr3_nt: TGTGCCAGCAGCTTAACAACAGGTTACAATGAGCAGTTCTTC; cdr3_aa: CASSLTTGYNEQFF; d_call: .; j_call: TRBJ2-1; clone_size: few; v_call: TRBV7-3
cdr3_nt: TGCGCCAGCAGCTTGCGGACTAGCGGGGGGTCACCCGAGACCCAGTACTTC; cdr3_aa: CASSLRTSGGSPETQYF; d_call: TRBD2; j_call: TRBJ2-5; clone_size: .; v_call: TRBV5-1
cdr3_nt: TGTGCCAGTAGTGAAGTGAGAGATACGCAGTATTTT; cdr3_aa: CASSEVRDTQYF; d_call: .; j_call: TRBJ2-3; clone_size: many; v_call: TRBV19
cdr3_nt: TGCGCCAGCAGCCAAAGTCTCCTGGGAGGGACGGCGGATACGCAGTATTTT; cdr3_aa: CASSQSLLGGTADTQYF; d_call: TRBD2; j_call: TRBJ2-3; clone_size: .; v_call: TRBV4-1
cdr3_nt: TGCGCCAGCAGCTCTCGGACAGGGGCAGAGACCCAGTACTTC; cdr3_aa: CASSSRTGAETQYF; d_call: TRBD1; j_call: TRBJ2-5; clone_size: .; v_call: TRBV5-1
cdr3_nt: TGTGCCAGCAGCTCGGTAGGGGGCAATCAGCCCCAGCATTTT; cdr3_aa: CASSSVGGNQPQHF; d_call: .; j_call: TRBJ1-5; clone_size: .; v_call: TRBV7-9
cdr3_nt: TGTGCCAGCAGAGCCTCCACTCCCGGACTAGCCTTCGAGACCCAGTACTTC; cdr3_aa: CASRASTPGLAFETQYF; d_call: TRBD2; j_call: TRBJ2-5; clone_size: .; v_call: TRBV28
cdr3_nt: TGTGCCTGGAGTAGAGCCCAAGAGACCCAGTACTTC; cdr3_aa: CAWSRAQETQYF; d_call: .; j_call: TRBJ2-5; clone_size: once; v_call: TRBV30
cdr3_nt: TGTGCCAGTAGTGAGGGCAACTTCCTTAATGAAAAACTGTTTTTT; cdr3_aa: CASSEGNFLNEKLFF; d_call: .; j_call: TRBJ1-4; clone_size: .; v_call: TRBV19
cdr3_nt: TGTGCCAGCAGGCCAAACGGCGATAATTCACCCCTCCACTTT; cdr3_aa: CASRPNGDNSPLHF; d_call: .; j_call: TRBJ1-6; clone_size: .; v_call: TRBV6-1
cdr3_nt: TGTGCCAGCAGCCCCCCCACCGGGGAGCAGTTCTTC; cdr3_aa: CASSPPTGEQFF; d_call: .; j_call: TRBJ2-1; clone_size: .; v_call: TRBV7-9
cdr3_nt: TGTGCCAGCAGCCAAGATCCTAGAGCAGATACGCAGTATTTT; cdr3_aa: CASSQDPRADTQYF; d_call: .; j_call: TRBJ2-3; clone_size: once; v_call: TRBV4-2
cdr3_nt: TGTGCCAGCAGCTCGGGGACTAGCGGGGGAAACACCGGGGAGCTGTTTTTT; cdr3_aa: CASSSGTSGGNTGELFF; d_call: TRBD2; j_call: TRBJ2-2; clone_size: .; v_call: TRBV13
cdr3_nt: TGTGCCAGCAGTGAATATGGCGGAAACACCATATATTTT; cdr3_aa: CASSEYGGNTIYF; d_call: .; j_call: TRBJ1-3; clone_size: .; v_call: TRBV2
cdr3_nt: TGTGCCAGTACCCTAGAAGGCGTGGGCTCTGGAAACACCATATATTTT; cdr3_aa: CASTLEGVGSGNTIYF; d_call: .; j_call: TRBJ1-3; clone_size: .; v_call: TRBV19
cdr3_nt: TGCGCCAGCAGTTATTTGTCCGCAGATACGCAGTATTTT; cdr3_aa: CASSYLSADTQYF; d_call: .; j_call: TRBJ2-3; clone_size: .; v_call: TRBV5-1
cdr3_nt: TGTGCCTGGCGCGAGGGACTAGCGGCCCAGGATACGCAGTATTTT; cdr3_aa: CAWREGLAAQDTQYF; d_call: TRBD2; j_call: TRBJ2-3; clone_size: .; v_call: TRBV30
cdr3_nt: TGTGCCAGCAGCGAGGCTATCATGAACACTGAAGCTTTCTTT; cdr3_aa: CASSEAIMNTEAFF; d_call: .; j_call: TRBJ1-1; clone_size: .; v_call: TRBV9
cdr3_nt: TGTGCCAGCAGTTTGGGGTTGTGGTTGGGGGACAATCCCTACGAGCAGTACTTC; cdr3_aa: CASSLGLWLGDNPYEQYF; d_call: .; j_call: TRBJ2-7; clone_size: medium-sized; v_call: TRBV28
cdr3_nt: TGTGCCAGCAGTGAAATTGTATGGGGGCCGAACACTGAAGCTTTCTTT; cdr3_aa: CASSEIVWGPNTEAFF; d_call: .; j_call: TRBJ1-1; clone_size: few; v_call: TRBV2
cdr3_nt: TGTGCCAGCAGCCAATCCCCTAGCGGGGGGGCCTACAATGAGCAGTTCTTC; cdr3_aa: CASSQSPSGGAYNEQFF; d_call: TRBD2; j_call: TRBJ2-1; clone_size: .; v_call: TRBV7-2
cdr3_nt: TGTGCCAGCAGTGCCACTAGCGGGAGCTACGAGCAGTACTTC; cdr3_aa: CASSATSGSYEQYF; d_call: TRBD2; j_call: TRBJ2-7; clone_size: .; v_call: TRBV28
cdr3_nt: TGTGCCAGCTCACCCGCCGGACAGGGACTAGGGAATGAGCAGTTCTTC; cdr3_aa: CASSPAGQGLGNEQFF; d_call: .; j_call: TRBJ2-1; clone_size: .; v_call: TRBV18
cdr3_nt: TGTGCCAGTAGTATAACTCCGGGACAGGGCTTCCCCCATGAGCAGTTCTTC; cdr3_aa: CASSITPGQGFPHEQFF; d_call: TRBD1; j_call: TRBJ2-1; clone_size: .; v_call: TRBV19
cdr3_nt: TGTGCCAGCAGCTCTAGAGACTTTATCGGCTACACCTTC; cdr3_aa: CASSSRDFIGYTF; d_call: .; j_call: TRBJ1-2; clone_size: .; v_call: TRBV7-8
cdr3_nt: TGCGCCAGCAGCTTGGCAGGGGGACTACCCCAGGCGGAGCAGTTCTTC; cdr3_aa: CASSLAGGLPQAEQFF; d_call: .; j_call: TRBJ2-1; clone_size: .; v_call: TRBV5-1
cdr3_nt: TGTGCCAGCAGTGCCGGGATCTCTGGAAACACCATATATTTT; cdr3_aa: CASSAGISGNTIYF; d_call: .; j_call: TRBJ1-3; clone_size: .; v_call: TRBV2
cdr3_nt: TGTGCCAGTGGGGACGGGGAAACTGAAGCTTTCTTT; cdr3_aa: CASGDGETEAFF; d_call: .; j_call: TRBJ1-1; clone_size: .; v_call: TRBV19
cdr3_nt: TGTGCCAGTAGTCCAATGACCGGGACAGGATCGAAGAATCAGCCCCAGCATTTT; cdr3_aa: CASSPMTGTGSKNQPQHF; d_call: TRBD1; j_call: TRBJ1-5; clone_size: .; v_call: TRBV19
cdr3_nt: TGCGCCAGCACGGTCAGAACTAGCGGGAAAAATGAGCAGTTCTTC; cdr3_aa: CASTVRTSGKNEQFF; d_call: TRBD2; j_call: TRBJ2-1; clone_size: .; v_call: TRBV5-1
cdr3_nt: TGTGCCAGCAACCAGGACGATAGTAATCAGCCCCAGCATTTT; cdr3_aa: CASNQDDSNQPQHF; d_call: .; j_call: TRBJ1-5; clone_size: few; v_call: TRBV6-1